This entry lists 7 T cell receptor beta chains sequenced from one sample in a study of blood T cell repertoires in COVID-19. The data were produced by immunoSEQ multiplex PCR, yet TCRdb's version contains in-frame clones alone and is incomplete. The repertoire holds around 370,000 clones, with about nine tenths as singletons. Sequencing was carried out using peripheral blood. The receptors here all came from an older woman with COVID-19, enrolled during active disease.

V gene TRBV2 combines with J gene TRBJ1-1, with D possibly matching TRBD1 (5 bases). CDR3 length: 14 amino acids. Germline assignment: CDR1 SNHLY and CDR2 FYNNEI. V was cut by 3 bases and J by 6 bases, with 14 bases left in between. The CDR3 region has the DNA TGTGCCAGCAGTGATGGCAGGGTGACCCCTGAAGCTTTCTTT. Its protein is CASSDGRVTPEAFF.

This chain connects TRBV27 to TRBJ1-2, with 7 bases identical to TRBD1. This CDR3 spans 14 amino acids. Trimming cost V 6 bases and J 4 bases; bases outside gene matches: 8. Germline lookup yields CDR1 MNHEY and CDR2 SMNVEV (reference sequence). This CDR3 reads CASRRNRDSYGYTF. CDR3 in DNA: TGTGCCAGCAGACGTAACCGGGACAGCTATGGCTACACCTTC.

The chain carries TRBV6-1 and TRBJ1-1; D unclear. From germline, CDR1 is MNHNS and CDR2 SASEGT. The V gene lost 8 bases and the J gene lost 4 bases, with 17 bases spanning the gap. The CDR3 sequence is 14 residues long. The DNA for the CDR3 is TGTGCCAGCCCTAAGGCCGGAGAAGTCACTGAAGCTTTCTTT. Amino acids: CASPKAGEVTEAFF.

V and J are TRBV9 and TRBJ2-5, with D perhaps matching TRBD1 (5 bases). Germline CDR1 is SGDLS and CDR2 is YYNGEE. This CDR3 comprises 15 residues. Trimming pared 4 bases from V and 5 bases from J, leaving 18 bases between. CDR3 sequence reads: CASSPQGVSTETQYF. CDR3 coding DNA: TGTGCCAGCAGCCCCCAAGGGGTGAGCACCGAGACCCAGTACTTC.

The V and J genes are TRBV30 and TRBJ1-2, with TRBD1 matching 9 bases. CDR3 length: 15 amino acids. The germline CDR1 and CDR2 sequences are GTSNPN and SVGIG (reference sequence). V shed 3 bases, J shed 5 bases, and the junction held 10 bases outside the gene matches. The CDR3 loop is CAWRPWMDRGYGYTF. As DNA, the CDR3 is TGTGCCTGGAGGCCCTGGATGGACAGGGGTTATGGCTACACCTTC.

The V gene is TRBV9, the J gene TRBJ2-5, with TRBD2 as a possible D gene (6 bases). The CDR3 is 14 residues long. Germline lookup yields CDR1 SGDLS and CDR2 YYNGEE. V dropped 0 bases and J dropped 5 bases, with 11 bases sitting between them. This chain's CDR3 is CASSVGGVGETQYF. Here the CDR3 DNA reads TGTGCCAGCAGCGTAGGGGGGGTAGGCGAGACCCAGTACTTC.

J is TRBJ2-7 and V is TRBV6-6, with TRBD1 identical over 11 bases. V lost 6 bases, J lost 2 bases, and 6 bases stayed unmatched. The CDR3 extends over 15 amino acids. CDR1 is MNHNY and CDR2 is SVGAGI in the germline V gene (reference sequence). Here the CDR3 DNA reads TGTGCCAGCAGACCACCGGGACAGGGGGCCTACGAGCAGTACTTC. Protein sequence: CASRPPGQGAYEQYF.